The entry that follows covers one T cell receptor (beta chain) sequence. The antigen is not known. The data originate from a study of T cell responses to AZD1222 COVID-19 vaccine. Broader study findings: Repertoires were sampled only after the peak T cell response. Across the whole spike, CD4 TCRs peaked at regions 160-218 and 743-854. A reported finding is that nearly half of spike-specific TCRs target unmutated variant regions.

Profiled with immunoSEQ multiplex PCR; TCRdb holds only in-frame clones, not every one. Among 100,000 to 120,000 clones, around 90% were seen once, and the ten largest hold around 3.2%. V lost 6 bases to trimming and J lost 7 bases; unmatched junction nucleotides: 6. Germline CDR1 KGHSH, CDR2 LQKENI. The CDR3 has 13 amino acids. The specimen was peripheral blood, collected on day 0 of AZD1222 vaccination. This chain links TRBV18 with TRBJ1-5; 7 positions match TRBD1. This clonotype originated in an adult in good health. The DNA of the CDR3 is TGTGCCAGCTCGCCTACAGGGGAACAGCCCCAGCATTTT. Its translation is CASSPTGEQPQHF.